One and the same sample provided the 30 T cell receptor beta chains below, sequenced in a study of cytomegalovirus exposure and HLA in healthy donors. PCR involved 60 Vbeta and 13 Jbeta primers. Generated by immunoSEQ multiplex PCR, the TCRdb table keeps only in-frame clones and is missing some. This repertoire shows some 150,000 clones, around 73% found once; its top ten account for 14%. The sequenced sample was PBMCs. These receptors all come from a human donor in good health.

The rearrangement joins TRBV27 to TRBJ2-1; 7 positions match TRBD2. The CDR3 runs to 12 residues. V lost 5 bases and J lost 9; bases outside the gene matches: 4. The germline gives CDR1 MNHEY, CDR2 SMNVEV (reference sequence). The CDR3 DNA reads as TGTGCCAGCAGTGGGTCGGGGGGTGAGCAGTTCTTC. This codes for CASSGSGGEQFF.

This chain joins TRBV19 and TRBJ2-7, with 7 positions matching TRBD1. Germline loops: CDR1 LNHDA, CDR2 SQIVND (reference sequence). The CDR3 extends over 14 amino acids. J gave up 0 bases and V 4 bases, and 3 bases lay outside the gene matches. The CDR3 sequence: CASSTTGSSYEQYF. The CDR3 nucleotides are TGTGCCAGTAGTACGACAGGGAGCTCCTACGAGCAGTACTTC. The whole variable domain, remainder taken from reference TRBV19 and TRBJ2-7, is DGGITQSPKYLFRKEGQNVTLSCEQNLNHDAMYWYRQDPGQGLRLIYYSQIVNDFQKGDIAEGYSVSREKKESFPLTVTSAQKNPTAFYLCASSTTGSSYEQYFGPGTRLTVT.

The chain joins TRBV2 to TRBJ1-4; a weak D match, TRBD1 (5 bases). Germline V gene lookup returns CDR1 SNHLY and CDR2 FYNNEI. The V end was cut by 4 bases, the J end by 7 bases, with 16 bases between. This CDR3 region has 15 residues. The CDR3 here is CASSVRQGWSEKLFF. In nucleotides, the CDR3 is TGTGCCAGCAGTGTGAGGCAGGGCTGGAGTGAAAAACTGTTTTTT.

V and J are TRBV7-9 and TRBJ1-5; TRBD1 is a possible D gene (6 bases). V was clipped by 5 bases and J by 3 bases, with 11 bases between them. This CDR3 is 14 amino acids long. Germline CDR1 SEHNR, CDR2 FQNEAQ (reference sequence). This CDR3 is CASSQGTINQPQHF. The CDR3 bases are TGTGCCAGCAGCCAAGGGACAATCAATCAGCCCCAGCATTTT.

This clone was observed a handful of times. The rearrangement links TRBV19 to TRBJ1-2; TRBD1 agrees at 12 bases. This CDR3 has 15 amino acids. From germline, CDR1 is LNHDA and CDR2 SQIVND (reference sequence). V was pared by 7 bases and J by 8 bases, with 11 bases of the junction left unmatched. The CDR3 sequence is CASTKGTGGAKGYTF. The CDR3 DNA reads TGTGCCAGTACGAAAGGGACAGGGGGCGCGAAAGGCTACACCTTC. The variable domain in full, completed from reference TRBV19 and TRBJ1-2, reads DGGITQSPKYLFRKEGQNVTLSCEQNLNHDAMYWYRQDPGQGLRLIYYSQIVNDFQKGDIAEGYSVSREKKESFPLTVTSAQKNPTAFYLCASTKGTGGAKGYTFGSGTRLTVV.

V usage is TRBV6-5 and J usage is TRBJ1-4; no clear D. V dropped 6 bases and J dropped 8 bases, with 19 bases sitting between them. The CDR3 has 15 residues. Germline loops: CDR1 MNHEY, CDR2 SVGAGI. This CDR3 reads CASSDPGSVGEKLFF. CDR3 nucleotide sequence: TGTGCCAGCAGCGATCCGGGTTCGGTCGGGGAAAAACTGTTTTTT.

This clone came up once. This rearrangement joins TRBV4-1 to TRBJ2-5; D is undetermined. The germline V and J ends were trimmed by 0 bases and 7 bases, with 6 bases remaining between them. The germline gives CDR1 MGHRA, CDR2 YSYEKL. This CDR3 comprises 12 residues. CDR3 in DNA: TGCGCCAGCAGCCAAGATGGGCTGACCCAGTACTTC. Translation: CASSQDGLTQYF.

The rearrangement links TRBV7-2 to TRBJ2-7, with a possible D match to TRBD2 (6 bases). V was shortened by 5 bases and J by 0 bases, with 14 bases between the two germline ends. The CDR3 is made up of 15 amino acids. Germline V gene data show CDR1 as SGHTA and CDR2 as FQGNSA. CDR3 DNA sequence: TGTGCCAGCAGCCGGGACTCATCCCCCTCCTACGAGCAGTACTTC. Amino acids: CASSRDSSPSYEQYF. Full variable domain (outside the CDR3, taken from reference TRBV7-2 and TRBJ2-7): GAGVSQSPSNKVTEKGKDVELRCDPISGHTALYWYRQSLGQGLEFLIYFQGNSAPDKSGLPSDRFSAERTGGSVSTLTIQRTQQEDSAVYLCASSRDSSPSYEQYFGPGTRLTVT.

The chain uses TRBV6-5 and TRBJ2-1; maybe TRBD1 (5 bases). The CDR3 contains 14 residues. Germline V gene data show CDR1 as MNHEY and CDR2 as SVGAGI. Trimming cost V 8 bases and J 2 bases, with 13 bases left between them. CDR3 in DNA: TGTGCCAGCGGAAGGGGCCCCACCTACAATGAGCAGTTCTTC. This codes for CASGRGPTYNEQFF.

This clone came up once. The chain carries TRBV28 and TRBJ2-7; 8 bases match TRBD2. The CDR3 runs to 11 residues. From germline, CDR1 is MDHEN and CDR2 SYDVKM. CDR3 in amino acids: CAAGGSREQYF. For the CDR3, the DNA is TGTGCGGCGGGGGGAAGTCGGGAGCAGTACTTC. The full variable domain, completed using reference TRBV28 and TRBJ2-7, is DVKVTQSSRYLVKRTGEKVFLECVQDMDHENMFWYRQDPGLGLRLIYFSYDVKMKEKGDIPEGYSVSREKKERFSLILESASTNQTSMYLCAAGGSREQYFGPGTRLTVT.

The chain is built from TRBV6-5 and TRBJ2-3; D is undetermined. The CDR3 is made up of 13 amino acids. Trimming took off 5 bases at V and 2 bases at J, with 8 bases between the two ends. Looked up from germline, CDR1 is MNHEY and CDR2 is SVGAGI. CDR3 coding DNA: TGTGCCAGCAGTGACGGAGTCACAGATACGCAGTATTTT. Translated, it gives CASSDGVTDTQYF.

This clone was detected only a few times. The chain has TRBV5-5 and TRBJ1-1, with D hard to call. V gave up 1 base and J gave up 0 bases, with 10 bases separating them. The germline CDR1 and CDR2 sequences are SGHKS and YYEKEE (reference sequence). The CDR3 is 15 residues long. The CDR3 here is CASSLYQVMNTEAFF. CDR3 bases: TGTGCCAGCAGCTTGTACCAGGTTATGAACACTGAAGCTTTCTTT.

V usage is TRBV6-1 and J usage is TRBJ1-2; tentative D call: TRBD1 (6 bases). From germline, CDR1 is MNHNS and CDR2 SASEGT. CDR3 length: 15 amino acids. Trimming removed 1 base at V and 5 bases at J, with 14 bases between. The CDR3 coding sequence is TGTGCCAGCAGTGAAGGGGCAGGGGATTTTTATGGCTACACCTTC. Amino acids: CASSEGAGDFYGYTF.

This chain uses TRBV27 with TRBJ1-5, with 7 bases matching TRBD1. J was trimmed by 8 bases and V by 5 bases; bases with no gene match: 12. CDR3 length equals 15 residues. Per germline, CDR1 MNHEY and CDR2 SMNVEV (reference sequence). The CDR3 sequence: CASSKFGTADEPQHF. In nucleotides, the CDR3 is TGTGCCAGCAGTAAGTTCGGGACAGCTGACGAGCCCCAGCATTTT.

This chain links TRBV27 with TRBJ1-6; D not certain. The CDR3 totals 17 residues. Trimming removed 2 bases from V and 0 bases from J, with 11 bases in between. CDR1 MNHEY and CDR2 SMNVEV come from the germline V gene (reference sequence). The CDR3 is CASSLRQTYSYNSPLHF. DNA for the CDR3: TGTGCCAGCAGTTTACGGCAGACTTACTCCTATAATTCACCCCTCCACTTT.

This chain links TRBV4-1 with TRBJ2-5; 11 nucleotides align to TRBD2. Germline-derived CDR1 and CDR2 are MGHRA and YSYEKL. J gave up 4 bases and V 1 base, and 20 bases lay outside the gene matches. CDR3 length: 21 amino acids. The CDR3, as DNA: TGCGCCAGCAGCCAAGTTTCTAGTACGCTGCTCCCTGGACTAGCGGGAGAGACCCAGTACTTC. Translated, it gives CASSQVSSTLLPGLAGETQYF.

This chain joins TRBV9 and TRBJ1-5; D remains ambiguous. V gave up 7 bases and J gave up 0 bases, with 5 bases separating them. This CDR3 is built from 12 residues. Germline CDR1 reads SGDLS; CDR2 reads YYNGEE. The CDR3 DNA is TGTGCCAGCGGAGATAGCAATCAGCCCCAGCATTTT. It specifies CASGDSNQPQHF.

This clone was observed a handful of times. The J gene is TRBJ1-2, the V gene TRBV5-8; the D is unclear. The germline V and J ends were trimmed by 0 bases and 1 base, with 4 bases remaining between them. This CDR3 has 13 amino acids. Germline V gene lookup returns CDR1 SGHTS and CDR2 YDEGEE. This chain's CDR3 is CASSLDNNYGYTF. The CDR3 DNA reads TGTGCCAGCAGCTTGGACAATAACTATGGCTACACCTTC.

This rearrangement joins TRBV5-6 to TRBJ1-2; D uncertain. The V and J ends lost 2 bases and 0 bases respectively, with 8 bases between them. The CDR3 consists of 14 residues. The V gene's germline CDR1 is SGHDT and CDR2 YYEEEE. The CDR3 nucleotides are TGTGCCAGCAGCTTACGCGGGACTAACTATGGCTACACCTTC. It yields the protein CASSLRGTNYGYTF.

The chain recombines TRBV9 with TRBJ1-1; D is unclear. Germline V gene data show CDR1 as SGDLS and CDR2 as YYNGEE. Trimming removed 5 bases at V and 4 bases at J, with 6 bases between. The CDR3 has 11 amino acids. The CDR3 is CASSPGTEAFF. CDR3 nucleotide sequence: TGTGCCAGCAGTCCAGGCACTGAAGCTTTCTTT.

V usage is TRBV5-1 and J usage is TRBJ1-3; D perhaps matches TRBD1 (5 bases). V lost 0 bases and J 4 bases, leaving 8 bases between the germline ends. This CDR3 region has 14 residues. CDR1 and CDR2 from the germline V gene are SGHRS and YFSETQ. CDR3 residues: CASSLGTPGNTIYF. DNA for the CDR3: TGCGCCAGCAGCTTGGGGACACCAGGAAACACCATATATTTT.

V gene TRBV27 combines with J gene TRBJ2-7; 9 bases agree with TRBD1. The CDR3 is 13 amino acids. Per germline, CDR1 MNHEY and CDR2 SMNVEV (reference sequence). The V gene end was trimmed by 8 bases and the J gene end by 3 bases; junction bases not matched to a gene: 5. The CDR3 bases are TGTGCCAGCGGCCGACAGGGGGGCTACGAGCAGTACTTC. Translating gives CASGRQGGYEQYF.

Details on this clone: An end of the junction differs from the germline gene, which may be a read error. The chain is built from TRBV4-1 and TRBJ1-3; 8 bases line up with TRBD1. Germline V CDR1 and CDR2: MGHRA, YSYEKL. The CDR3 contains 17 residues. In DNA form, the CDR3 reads TGCGCCAGCAGCCAAGATAAAGGACAGGGATCGCGAAACGCCATATATTTT. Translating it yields CASSQDKGQGSRNAIYF.

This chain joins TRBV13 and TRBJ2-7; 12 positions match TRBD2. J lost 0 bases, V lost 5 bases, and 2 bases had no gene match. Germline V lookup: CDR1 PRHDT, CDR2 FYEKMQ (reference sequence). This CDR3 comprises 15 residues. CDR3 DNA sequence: TGTGCCAGCAGCGCTAGCGGGAGGGCCTCCTACGAGCAGTACTTC. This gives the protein CASSASGRASYEQYF.

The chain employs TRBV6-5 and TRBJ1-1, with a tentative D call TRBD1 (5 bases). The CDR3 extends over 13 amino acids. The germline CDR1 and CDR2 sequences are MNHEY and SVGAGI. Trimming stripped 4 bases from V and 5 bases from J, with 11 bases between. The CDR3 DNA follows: TGTGCCAGCAGTTCTCAGGGTGTGACTGAAGCTTTCTTT. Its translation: CASSSQGVTEAFF.

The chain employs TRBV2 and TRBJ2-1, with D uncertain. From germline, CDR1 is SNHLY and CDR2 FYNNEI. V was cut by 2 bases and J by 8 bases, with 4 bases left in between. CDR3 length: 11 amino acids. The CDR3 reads CASSEFYEQFF. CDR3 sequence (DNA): TGTGCCAGCAGTGAATTCTATGAGCAGTTCTTC. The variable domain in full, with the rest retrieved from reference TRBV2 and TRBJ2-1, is EPEVTQTPSHQVTQMGQEVILRCVPISNHLYFYWYRQILGQKVEFLVSFYNNEISEKSEIFDDQFSVERPDGSNFTLKIRSTKLEDSAMYFCASSEFYEQFFGPGTRLTVL.

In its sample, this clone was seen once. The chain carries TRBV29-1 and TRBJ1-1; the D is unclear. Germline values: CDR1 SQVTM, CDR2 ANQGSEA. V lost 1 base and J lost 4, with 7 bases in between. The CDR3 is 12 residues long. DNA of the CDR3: TGCAGCGTTGAAGGGACTGCCACTGAAGCTTTCTTT. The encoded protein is CSVEGTATEAFF.

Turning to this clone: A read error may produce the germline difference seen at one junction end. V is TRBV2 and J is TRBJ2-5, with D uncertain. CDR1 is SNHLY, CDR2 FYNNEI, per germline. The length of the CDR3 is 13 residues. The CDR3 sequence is CASSESVQVTQYF. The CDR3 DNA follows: TGTGCCAGCAGTGAATCGGTCCAAGTGACCCAGTACTTC. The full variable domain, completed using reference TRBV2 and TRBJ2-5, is EPEVTQTPSHQVTQMGQEVILRCVPISNHLYFYWYRQILGQKVEFLVSFYNNEISEKSEIFDDQFSVERPDGSNFTLKIRSTKLEDSAMYFCASSESVQVTQYFGPGTRLLVL.

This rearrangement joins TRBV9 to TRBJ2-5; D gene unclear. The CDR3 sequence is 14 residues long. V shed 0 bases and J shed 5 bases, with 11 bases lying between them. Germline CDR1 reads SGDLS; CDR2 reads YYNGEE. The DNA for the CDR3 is TGTGCCAGCAGCGTAGCCCACGCCGGGGAGACCCAGTACTTC. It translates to CASSVAHAGETQYF.

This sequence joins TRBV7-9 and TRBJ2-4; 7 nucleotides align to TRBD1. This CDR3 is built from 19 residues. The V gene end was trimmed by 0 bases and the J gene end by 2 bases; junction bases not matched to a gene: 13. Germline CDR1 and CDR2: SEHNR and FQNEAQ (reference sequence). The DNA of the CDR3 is TGTGCCAGCAGCTTAGCAGACAGGGCTGCAAGCCCGTCCAAAAACATTCAGTACTTC. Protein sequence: CASSLADRAASPSKNIQYF. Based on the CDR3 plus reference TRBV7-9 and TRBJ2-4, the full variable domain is DTGVSQNPRHKITKRGQNVTFRCDPISEHNRLYWYRQTLGQGPEFLTYFQNEAQLEKSRLLSDRFSAERPKGSFSTLEIQRTEQGDSAMYLCASSLADRAASPSKNIQYFGAGTRLSVL.